In this sample, the clone carrying this T cell receptor beta chain turned up once. The antigen remains undetermined. The V gene's germline CDR1 is SNHLY and CDR2 FYNNEI. The CDR3 runs 16 residues. Germline trimming cut 1 base from V and 5 bases from J; bases unmatched to any gene: 8. This sample was taken from a study of cytomegalovirus exposure and HLA in healthy donors. Overall study context: Prior work identified 95 million to 120 million unique TCR beta sequences in around 170 million T cells. Study observations and caveats: TCR beta sequences reportedly predicted most subjects' HLA-A and HLA-B alleles accurately. Listed as cytomegalovirus-associated were more than 150 TCR beta chains.

Primers for the PCR totalled 60 Vbeta and 13 Jbeta. The table came from immunoSEQ multiplex PCR; TCRdb's copy has only in-frame clones and leaves some out. The table has 90,000 or so clones, approximately 85% seen once. The gene calls are TRBV2 and TRBJ2-3, with TRBD2 identical over 8 bases. The receptor was isolated from a man aged 25-40 years in good health and CMV-seropositive. Sequenced: PBMCs. The CDR3 nucleotides are TGTGCCAGCAGTGAAGGAAGAGCGGGAGTGGGAGATACGCAGTATTTT. Its protein product is CASSEGRAGVGDTQYF.